The rows below give T cell receptor beta chains drawn from one sample of a study of PD-L1 blockade in urothelial cancer. TCRdb's table, derived via immunoSEQ multiplex PCR, lists solely in-frame clones and lacks some. The sample records under 40,000 clones, 80% to 95% being singletons. Source: PBMCs, taken around atezolizumab (anti-PD-L1) treatment. The receptors were gathered from a man in his 70s with urothelial cancer. Each CDR3 is given with its conserved first and last residue. Each record gives: CDR3 length, J gene, clone size, D gene, V gene, CDR3 protein, CDR3 DNA. The D gene is left open where the match is weak. Only some rows state a clone size, as once, few, many or a class for expanded clones.

>15|TRBJ1-1|-|TRBD1|TRBV5-1
CASSLEGGLNTEAFF
TGCGCCAGCAGCTTGGAAGGGGGCCTGAACACTGAAGCTTTCTTT
>11|TRBJ2-7|few|-|TRBV9
CASSAGGEQYF
TGTGCCAGCAGCGCCGGGGGCGAGCAGTACTTC
>16|TRBJ2-3|-|-|TRBV21-1
CASSKECVLPTDTQYF
TGTGCCAGCAGCAAAGAATGCGTCTTGCCCACAGATACGCAGTATTTT
>15|TRBJ2-5|-|TRBD1|TRBV6-6
CASSYPGQGYETQYF
TGTGCCAGCAGTTACCCAGGACAGGGGTACGAGACCCAGTACTTC
>17|TRBJ2-7|-|-|TRBV12-1
CASSSRSLAGGPYEQYF
TGTGCCAGCAGCTCCCGGAGTCTAGCGGGAGGGCCCTACGAGCAGTACTTC
>13|TRBJ2-7|-|TRBD2|TRBV28
CASSTGGPYEQYF
TGTGCCAGCAGTACGGGAGGACCCTACGAGCAGTACTTC
>16|TRBJ2-7|few|-|TRBV6-1
CASSEKRGDGPDEQYF
TGTGCCAGCAGTGAAAAACGAGGAGATGGCCCCGACGAGCAGTACTTC
>11|TRBJ2-7|-|-|TRBV19
CASSGREEQYF
TGTGCCAGTAGTGGCCGGGAGGAGCAGTACTTC
>13|TRBJ2-5|-|TRBD1|TRBV7-9
CASSFGQGGSQYF
TGTGCCAGCAGCTTTGGACAGGGTGGGTCCCAGTACTTC
>14|TRBJ1-2|-|-|TRBV15
CATSRVYRDYGYTF
TGTGCCACCAGCAGAGTATACAGGGACTATGGCTACACCTTC
>18|TRBJ2-1|-|-|TRBV7-9
CASSLLPGLTGSYNEQFF
TGTGCCAGCAGCTTACTACCGGGACTTACTGGCTCCTACAATGAGCAGTTCTTC
>14|TRBJ1-3|-|-|TRBV5-1
CASSFGQSGNTIYF
TGCGCCAGCAGCTTCGGACAGTCAGGGAACACCATATATTTT
>19|TRBJ2-3|-|TRBD2|TRBV15
CATSTTTSGRVPGTDTQYF
TGTGCCACCAGTACAACGACTAGCGGGAGGGTCCCAGGCACAGATACGCAGTATTTT
>15|TRBJ2-1|-|-|TRBV5-1
CASSLGSGGSNEQFF
TGCGCCAGCAGCTTGGGCTCAGGGGGGTCCAATGAGCAGTTCTTC
>12|TRBJ1-1|-|TRBD1|TRBV19
CASRDRDRGAFF
TGTGCCAGTAGGGACCGGGACAGGGGAGCTTTCTTT
>12|TRBJ1-1|-|-|TRBV28
CAVEALNTEAFF
TGTGCTGTAGAGGCCCTGAACACTGAAGCTTTCTTT
>17|TRBJ2-1|-|TRBD2|TRBV4-1
CASSPQGAGGSYNEQFF
TGCGCCAGCAGCCCCCAGGGCGCGGGAGGTTCCTACAATGAGCAGTTCTTC
>15|TRBJ2-3|-|TRBD2|TRBV29-1
CSVRGLAGSGDTQYF
TGCAGCGTTCGCGGACTAGCGGGAAGTGGGGATACGCAGTATTTT
>14|TRBJ1-1|few|TRBD1|TRBV11-2
CASSMTGSNTEAFF
TGTGCCAGCAGCATGACAGGGTCGAACACTGAAGCTTTCTTT
>12|TRBJ2-7|-|TRBD1|TRBV19
CASSMGQAEQYF
TGTGCCAGTAGTATGGGACAGGCCGAGCAGTACTTC
>15|TRBJ1-1|-|-|TRBV6-4
CASSVNGGGSTEAFF
TGTGCCAGCAGTGTCAACGGGGGGGGGAGCACTGAAGCTTTCTTT
>15|TRBJ1-4|-|TRBD1|TRBV9
CASSVAGTGYEKLFF
TGTGCCAGCAGCGTAGCGGGGACAGGGTATGAAAAACTGTTTTTT
>14|TRBJ2-7|-|TRBD2|TRBV10-1
CASSELAGVGEQYF
TGCGCCAGCAGTGAGCTAGCGGGAGTGGGCGAGCAGTACTTC
>15|TRBJ2-1|-|-|TRBV7-2
CASSLAASSYNEQFF
TGTGCCAGCAGCTTAGCGGCAAGCTCCTACAATGAGCAGTTCTTC
>17|TRBJ2-7|-|TRBD2|TRBV4-1
CASSQGGTSGISYEQYF
TGCGCCAGCAGCCAAGGTGGGACTAGCGGGATCTCCTACGAGCAGTACTTC
>15|TRBJ2-7|few|TRBD1|TRBV28
CASSHRTGARYEQYF
TGTGCCAGCAGCCACCGGACAGGGGCACGCTACGAGCAGTACTTC
>12|TRBJ2-1|-|-|TRBV7-2
CASSAGQFGQFF
TGTGCCAGCAGCGCGGGACAGTTTGGGCAGTTCTTC
>15|TRBJ2-1|-|TRBD2|TRBV27
CASRLAGVGHNEQFF
TGTGCCAGCAGATTAGCGGGAGTTGGGCACAATGAGCAGTTCTTC
>15|TRBJ2-1|-|TRBD1|TRBV19
CASSRQGTSYNEQFF
TGTGCCAGTAGTAGACAGGGCACATCTTACAATGAGCAGTTCTTC
>14|TRBJ2-3|-|-|TRBV14
CASSPYLSTDTQYF
TGTGCCAGCAGCCCTTACCTAAGCACAGATACGCAGTATTTT
>16|TRBJ1-1|-|-|TRBV14
CASSLGGALRPTEAFF
TGTGCCAGCAGCCTCGGGGGGGCGCTTCGGCCCACTGAAGCTTTCTTT
>16|TRBJ2-7|-|TRBD2|TRBV11-2
CASSLVGTSGRALEYF
TGTGCCAGCAGCTTAGTTGGGACTAGCGGGAGGGCCTTGGAGTACTTC
>15|TRBJ1-4|-|-|TRBV6-1
CASTEGGGAREKLFF
TGTGCCAGCACCGAGGGTGGAGGGGCCCGTGAAAAACTGTTTTTT
>14|TRBJ1-2|once|-|TRBV19
CASSGVSGTGGYTF
TGTGCCAGTAGTGGTGTCTCCGGGACTGGGGGCTACACCTTC
>17|TRBJ2-7|-|TRBD1|TRBV29-1
CSVEDQRGQGALREQYF
TGCAGCGTTGAAGATCAAAGGGGGCAGGGGGCGCTTCGGGAGCAGTACTTC
>14|TRBJ1-2|-|-|TRBV28
CASRPTASVYGYTF
TGTGCCAGCAGACCCACCGCCAGCGTCTATGGCTACACCTTC
>17|TRBJ1-2|-|TRBD1|TRBV7-9
CASSLANRGLGDYGYTF
TGTGCCAGCAGCTTAGCGAACAGGGGGCTCGGAGACTATGGCTACACCTTC
>13|TRBJ1-3|-|-|TRBV5-1
CASSLGSEGTIYF
TGCGCCAGCAGCTTAGGTAGCGAGGGCACCATATATTTT
>15|TRBJ1-1|once|-|TRBV6-5
CASSYSGGVGTEAFF
TGTGCCAGCAGTTACTCGGGGGGGGTGGGGACTGAAGCTTTCTTT
>18|TRBJ2-2|-|-|TRBV5-1
CASSLATLGGTGTGELFF
TGCGCCAGCAGCTTGGCCACCTTGGGCGGGACGGGTACCGGGGAGCTGTTTTTT
>17|TRBJ2-2|-|-|TRBV6-4
CASTLDSGLKNTGELFF
TGTGCCAGCACCTTGGATTCGGGACTGAAAAACACCGGGGAGCTGTTTTTT
>16|TRBJ1-2|-|-|TRBV19
CATRTELLNPNSGYTF
TGTGCCACCAGGACTGAGTTATTGAACCCTAACTCTGGCTACACCTTC
>17|TRBJ2-5|-|TRBD1|TRBV27
CASSFYGTANSRETQYF
TGTGCCAGCAGTTTCTATGGGACAGCCAATTCAAGGGAGACCCAGTACTTC
>13|TRBJ2-5|-|-|TRBV30
CAWSVLGPGTQYF
TGTGCCTGGAGTGTACTGGGGCCGGGGACCCAGTACTTC
>12|TRBJ2-1|few|-|TRBV28
CASSTLQGGQFF
TGTGCCAGCAGTACACTCCAGGGAGGGCAGTTCTTC